This TCR beta chain comes out of a study of early T cells in non-severe SARS-CoV-2 infection. Overall study: The study sequenced bulk RNA from unsorted whole blood, with chains unpaired.

The germline V and J ends were trimmed by 3 bases and 4 bases, with 2 bases remaining between them. Germline CDR1 MNHEY, CDR2 SVGAGI. The CDR3 is 11 amino acids. The TCR library protocol attached unique molecular identifiers to the individual cDNA molecules. TCRdb re-called the 5' RACE reads through MiXCR, storing one row per CDR3 protein. The table lists 45,000 to 70,000 distinct CDR3 sequences, approximately 6.7% of them singletons. Sequencing used whole blood. This chain joins TRBV6-5 and TRBJ2-3; D is unclear. The receptor was derived from an adult who was a healthcare worker with PCR-confirmed SARS-CoV-2 infection or an uninfected control (not recorded which). The CDR3 nucleotides read TGTGCCAGCAGTTATTCAGATACGCAGTATTTT. Translation: CASSYSDTQYF.